Each of the 13 T cell receptor beta chains below was sequenced from the same sample in a study of blood T cell repertoires in COVID-19. Clones were read by immunoSEQ multiplex PCR, and TCRdb kept only the in-frame ones, dropping some. The sample has roughly 180,000 clones; about 82% are singletons. The material sequenced was peripheral blood. The source is a woman in her 30s with acute or convalescent COVID-19.

The chain employs TRBV6-6 and TRBJ2-3; TRBD1 aligns across 7 bases. The CDR3 totals 15 residues. V shed 5 bases and J 2 bases; nucleotides not matched to a gene: 7. Germline CDR1 reads MNHNY; CDR2 reads SVGAGI (reference sequence). CDR3 region: CASSNRGLLTDTQYF. DNA for the CDR3: TGTGCCAGCAGTAACAGGGGTCTTCTCACAGATACGCAGTATTTT.

The chain uses TRBV6-2 or TRBV6-3 and TRBJ1-5; D is undetermined. The V gene's germline CDR1 is MNHEY and CDR2 SVGEGT. The V and J ends lost 2 bases and 6 bases respectively, with 8 bases between them. The length of the CDR3 is 13 residues. The CDR3 loop is CASSYAFGQPQHF. The CDR3 coding sequence is TGTGCCAGCAGTTACGCGTTTGGTCAGCCCCAGCATTTT.

This chain links TRBV6-1 with TRBJ2-7, with 12 bases that match TRBD1. The CDR3 sequence is 18 residues long. The V gene end was trimmed by 2 bases and the J gene end by 0 bases; junction bases not matched to a gene: 8. Germline V lookup: CDR1 MNHNS, CDR2 SASEGT. The DNA of the CDR3 is TGTGCCAGCAGTGAACGGGACAGGGGGCTCATTAGCTCCTACGAGCAGTACTTC. This encodes CASSERDRGLISSYEQYF.

The V call is TRBV30, the J call TRBJ2-7; TRBD2 agrees at 7 bases. J gave up 2 bases and V 0 bases, and 4 bases lay outside the gene matches. Germline CDR1 is GTSNPN and CDR2 is SVGIG (reference sequence). CDR3 size: 14 residues. This chain's CDR3 is CAWSVASGPYEQYF. CDR3 nucleotide sequence: TGTGCCTGGAGTGTGGCTAGCGGCCCCTACGAGCAGTACTTC.

The chain uses TRBV7-2 and TRBJ1-6; D call uncertain. The CDR3 totals 17 residues. The V end lost 2 bases, the J end lost 0 bases, and 11 bases lay between the germline ends. Germline V gene data show CDR1 as SGHTA and CDR2 as FQGNSA. The chain's CDR3 is CASSLSSLSSYNSPLHF. The CDR3 DNA is TGTGCCAGCAGCTTATCTTCACTGAGCTCCTATAATTCACCCCTCCACTTT.

The chain employs TRBV7-2 and TRBJ2-2; 8 bases fit TRBD2. CDR1 and CDR2 (germline): SGHTA, FQGNSA. The V gene end was trimmed by 1 base and the J gene end by 4 bases; junction bases not matched to a gene: 8. This CDR3 contains 17 residues. Here the CDR3 DNA reads TGTGCCAGCAGCTTAGAACCCGGGACTAGAAGCACCGGGGAGCTGTTTTTT. This encodes CASSLEPGTRSTGELFF.

This chain links TRBV19 with TRBJ2-7, with 9 nucleotides matching TRBD2. The junction had 5 bases not matched to a gene; V was cut back by 3 bases and J by 2 bases. In germline, CDR1 is LNHDA, CDR2 SQIVND (reference sequence). This CDR3 is 15 amino acids long. The CDR3 region has the DNA TGTGCCAGTAGTATTTTTAGCGGGAGAACCTACGAGCAGTACTTC. Translating it yields CASSIFSGRTYEQYF.

The V and J genes are TRBV4-3 and TRBJ2-3; D is possibly TRBD2 (6 bases). The germline V gene encodes CDR1 LGHNA and CDR2 YSLEER. Between the trimmed V and J ends, which lost 0 bases and 6 bases, there was a span of 16 bases. CDR3 size: 16 residues. CDR3 DNA sequence: TGCGCCAGCAGCCAAGATGAAAGATCGGGAGTGGATACGCAGTATTTT. This gives the protein CASSQDERSGVDTQYF.

The chain recombines TRBV13 with TRBJ2-2; no clear D gene. Germline V CDR1 and CDR2: PRHDT, FYEKMQ (reference sequence). Deletions cut 5 bases from V and 3 bases from J, with 4 bases between. The CDR3 is 12 residues long. The DNA of the CDR3 is TGTGCCAGCAGCCCCGACACCGGGGAGCTGTTTTTT. Protein: CASSPDTGELFF. Full variable domain (remainder filled in from reference TRBV13 and TRBJ2-2): AAGVIQSPRHLIKEKRETATLKCYPIPRHDTVYWYQQGPGQDPQFLISFYEKMQSDKGSIPDRFSAQQFSDYHSELNMSSLELGDSALYFCASSPDTGELFFGEGSRLTVL.

As regards this clone: The DNA is omitted, as the CDR3 cannot be located on it reliably, and the CDR3 follows TCRdb's listing. The chain carries TRBV7-8 and TRBJ2-4; the D call in the table, TRBD1, was not verified against the DNA. The CDR3 length equals 17 residues, ends included. CDR1 and CDR2 from the germline V gene are SGHVS and FQNEAQ. CDR3 loop: CASSLARQFFGKNIQYF.

The V and J genes are TRBV6-4 and TRBJ1-1; D remains ambiguous. The CDR3 is 13 amino acids. Germline CDR1 and CDR2: MRHNA and SNTAGT. V dropped 2 bases and J dropped 4 bases, with 8 bases sitting between them. In DNA, the CDR3 is TGTGCCAGCAGTGACCGCCGTAGCACTGAAGCTTTCTTT. Its protein product is CASSDRRSTEAFF.

This rearrangement joins TRBV5-1 to TRBJ2-3; TRBD2 matches at 13 bases. Germline-derived CDR1 and CDR2 are SGHRS and YFSETQ. The CDR3 loop spans 15 amino acids. V shed 5 bases and J 10 bases; nucleotides not matched to a gene: 10. CDR3 residues: CASRSGLAGAGAQYF. The CDR3 bases are TGCGCCAGCAGATCCGGACTAGCGGGGGCCGGGGCGCAGTATTTT.

The rearrangement links TRBV12-3 or TRBV12-4 to TRBJ2-2; no definite D call. This CDR3 spans 13 amino acids. V lost 4 bases and J lost 2, with 5 bases in between. The CDR3 DNA sequence: TGTGCCAGCAGTTCCACTAACACCGGGGAGCTGTTTTTT. Protein: CASSSTNTGELFF.